The 14 T cell receptor beta chains below were found in one sample sequenced in a study of T cell clones after liver transplantation (dated by TCRdb to the late 2010s). Libraries were built with the immunoSEQ multiplex PCR assay. The clones in this table, taken by TCRdb from immuneACCESS, are in-frame only. Not every clone is retained; where verified, under half of the shortfall comes from an unresolved V gene, and the cause of the rest is unknown. In this sample the table shows tens of thousands of clones, 75% to 90% of which occur a single time. Less than 3% of the sample is in the top ten clones. Sequenced material: CD4+ T cells from blood, taken at the 22-month timepoint. The receptors here all came from a human patient who received a liver transplant. Following a transplant, some T lymphocytes may have been derived from the graft donor.

This clone was observed a few times. The V and J genes are TRBV10-2 and TRBJ1-6; D might be TRBD1 (5 bases). CDR3 length: 17 amino acids. Germline V gene data show CDR1 as WSHSY and CDR2 as SAAADI. Deletions cut 0 bases from V and 2 bases from J, with 11 bases between. The CDR3 here is CASSESLGGTYNSPLHF. CDR3 sequence (DNA): TGCGCCAGCAGTGAGTCATTGGGGGGGACCTATAATTCACCCCTCCACTTT.

This chain's CDR3 is CASSQVGIGSGSPLHF. For the CDR3, the DNA is TGTGCCAGCAGCCAAGTCGGCATCGGGTCTGGTTCACCCCTCCACTTT. The genes are TRBV14 and TRBJ1-6; D is unresolved. The length of the CDR3 is 16 residues. The V gene's germline CDR1 is SGHDN and CDR2 FVKESK. V lost 1 base and J 9 bases, leaving 16 bases between the germline ends.

V is TRBV5-6 and J is TRBJ1-5; perhaps TRBD1 as D (6 bases). V shed 3 bases and J shed 0 bases, with 10 bases lying between them. Looked up from germline, CDR1 is SGHDT and CDR2 is YYEEEE. The CDR3 covers 15 residues. CDR3 protein: CASSSYRVSNQPQHF. CDR3 DNA sequence: TGTGCCAGCAGCTCTTACAGGGTTAGCAATCAGCCCCAGCATTTT.

V usage is TRBV7-2 and J usage is TRBJ2-2; TRBD1 might be the D (5 bases). V shed 5 bases and J shed 7 bases, with 14 bases lying between them. Per germline, CDR1 SGHTA and CDR2 FQGNSA. The CDR3 runs 14 residues. CDR3 DNA: TGTGCCAGCAGCGCACGCCAGGGTAACGGGGAGCTGTTTTTT. Translated, it gives CASSARQGNGELFF.

The chain couples TRBV14 to TRBJ2-3; TRBD2 aligns across 7 bases. Per germline, CDR1 SGHDN and CDR2 FVKESK. V was pared by 4 bases and J by 2 bases, with 3 bases of the junction left unmatched. The CDR3 loop spans 14 amino acids. CDR3 DNA sequence: TGTGCCAGCAGCCGCGGACTAGTCACAGATACGCAGTATTTT. The encoded protein is CASSRGLVTDTQYF. The complete variable domain, with remaining parts taken from reference TRBV14 and TRBJ2-3, reads EAGVTQFPSHSVIEKGQTVTLRCDPISGHDNLYWYRRVMGKEIKFLLHFVKESKQDESGMPNNRFLAERTGGTYSTLKVQPAELEDSGVYFCASSRGLVTDTQYFGPGTRLTVL.

This chain connects TRBV29-1 to TRBJ1-5; D possibly corresponds to TRBD1 (5 bases). Germline CDR1 reads SQVTM; CDR2 reads ANQGSEA. Trimming took 5 bases from V and 0 from J, leaving 11 bases between them. The CDR3 loop spans 14 amino acids. CDR3 DNA: TGCAGCGTTACCGGGACGAATAGCAATCAGCCCCAGCATTTT. Translation gives CSVTGTNSNQPQHF.

The chain joins TRBV11-2 to TRBJ2-1, with TRBD2 matching 11 bases. CDR3 length: 15 residues. Germline V lookup: CDR1 SGHAT, CDR2 FQNNGV. With V trimmed by 7 bases and J by 7 bases, 9 bases remained unmatched. CDR3 nucleotide sequence: TGTGCCAGCAACAAACTAGCGGGGGCTTTGAATGAGCAGTTCTTC. The encoded protein is CASNKLAGALNEQFF.

The genes are TRBV19 and TRBJ2-7, with D hard to call. V was clipped by 5 bases and J by 4 bases, with 21 bases between them. Germline values: CDR1 LNHDA, CDR2 SQIVND (reference sequence). The CDR3 is 16 amino acids. CDR3 protein: CASSEQVGSLTYEQYF. The DNA of the CDR3 is TGTGCCAGTAGTGAGCAGGTCGGGTCTCTCACTTACGAGCAGTACTTC. The full variable domain, in which reference TRBV19 and TRBJ2-7 provide the parts outside the CDR3, is DGGITQSPKYLFRKEGQNVTLSCEQNLNHDAMYWYRQDPGQGLRLIYYSQIVNDFQKGDIAEGYSVSREKKESFPLTVTSAQKNPTAFYLCASSEQVGSLTYEQYFGPGTRLTVT.

This chain links TRBV28 with TRBJ2-7; D ambiguous. CDR3 length: 14 amino acids. Per germline, CDR1 MDHEN and CDR2 SYDVKM. Trimming took off 5 bases at V and 11 bases at J, with 22 bases between the two ends. The CDR3 sequence: CASSQAGRWDVKYF. The DNA for the CDR3 is TGTGCCAGCAGTCAAGCAGGCCGCTGGGATGTGAAGTACTTC. Complete variable domain (other parts from reference TRBV28 and TRBJ2-7): DVKVTQSSRYLVKRTGEKVFLECVQDMDHENMFWYRQDPGLGLRLIYFSYDVKMKEKGDIPEGYSVSREKKERFSLILESASTNQTSMYLCASSQAGRWDVKYFGPGTRLTVT.

This clone occurred once. This rearrangement joins TRBV9 to TRBJ1-1; TRBD1 agrees at 7 bases. Germline V gene sequence: CDR1 SGDLS, CDR2 YYNGEE. The CDR3 sequence is 14 residues long. V dropped 4 bases and J dropped 10; count of bases not matched to a gene: 13. This CDR3 reads CASSPDDRVLGAFF. CDR3 DNA sequence: TGTGCCAGCAGCCCCGATGACAGGGTCCTGGGAGCTTTCTTT.

The chain uses TRBV7-3 and TRBJ2-1, with 11 bases matching TRBD2. The trim removed 5 bases at V and 4 bases at J, leaving 13 bases unmatched. Looked up from germline, CDR1 is SGHTA and CDR2 is FQGTGA. The CDR3 covers 18 residues. CDR3 bases: TGTGCCAGCAGCACCCCCCCGACGACTAGCGGGGATTACAATGAGCAGTTCTTC. Translating it yields CASSTPPTTSGDYNEQFF.

The chain uses TRBV11-2 and TRBJ1-4; 7 bases agree with TRBD1. This CDR3 has 15 amino acids. Germline V lookup: CDR1 SGHAT, CDR2 FQNNGV. V shed 5 bases and J 7 bases; nucleotides not matched to a gene: 10. This CDR3 reads CASSRSTPGGEKLFF. The CDR3 coding sequence is TGTGCCAGCAGCCGTTCTACACCAGGGGGTGAAAAACTGTTTTTT. Supplemented by reference TRBV11-2 and TRBJ1-4, the full variable domain reads EAGVAQSPRYKIIEKRQSVAFWCNPISGHATLYWYQQILGQGPKLLIQFQNNGVVDDSQLPKDRFSAERLKGVDSTLKIQPAKLEDSAVYLCASSRSTPGGEKLFFGSGTQLSVL.

V usage is TRBV30 and J usage is TRBJ2-7; D possibly corresponds to TRBD1 (6 bases). Germline V lookup: CDR1 GTSNPN, CDR2 SVGIG (reference sequence). The CDR3 runs to 12 residues. Trimming shortened V by 6 bases and J by 0 bases, and 9 bases separated the two germline ends. CDR3 residues: CACYRDSYEQYF. The CDR3 nucleotides are TGTGCCTGCTACAGGGACTCCTACGAGCAGTACTTC.

This rearrangement joins TRBV5-1 to TRBJ2-1; unclear D gene. Per the germline V gene, CDR1 is SGHRS and CDR2 is YFSETQ. V lost 2 bases, J lost 5 bases, and 8 bases lay in between. The CDR3 has 13 residues. The CDR3 region is CASSFAGNNEQFF. Written as DNA, the CDR3 is TGCGCCAGCAGCTTCGCAGGAAACAATGAGCAGTTCTTC.